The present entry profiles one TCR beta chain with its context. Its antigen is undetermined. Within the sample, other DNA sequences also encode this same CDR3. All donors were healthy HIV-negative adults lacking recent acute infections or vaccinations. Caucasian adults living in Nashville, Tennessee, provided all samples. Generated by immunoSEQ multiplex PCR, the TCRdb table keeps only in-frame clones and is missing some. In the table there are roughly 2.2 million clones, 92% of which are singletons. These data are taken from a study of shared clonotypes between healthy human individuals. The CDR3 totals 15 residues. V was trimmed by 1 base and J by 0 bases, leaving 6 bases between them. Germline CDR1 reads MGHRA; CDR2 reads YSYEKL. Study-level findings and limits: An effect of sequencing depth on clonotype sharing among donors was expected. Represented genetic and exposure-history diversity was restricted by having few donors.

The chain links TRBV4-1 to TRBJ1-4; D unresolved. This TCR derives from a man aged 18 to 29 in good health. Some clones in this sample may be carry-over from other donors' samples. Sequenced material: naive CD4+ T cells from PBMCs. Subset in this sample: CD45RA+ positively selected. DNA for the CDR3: TGCGCCAGCAGCCAAGCGAGGGCAACTAATGAAAAACTGTTTTTT. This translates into CASSQARATNEKLFF.